The entry that follows covers one T cell receptor (beta chain) sequence. The data are from a study of identifying expanded T cells in peripheral blood. The germline V gene has CDR1 LGHNA and CDR2 YSLEER. CDR3 length: 16 residues. Trimming left V 8 bases short and J 0 bases short, with 17 bases between. Clones were read by immunoSEQ multiplex PCR, and TCRdb kept only the in-frame ones, dropping some. Of fewer than 85,000 clones detected, approximately 84% appear once; the ten largest clones hold around a sixth. The sequence was collected from a person between 18 and 75 years old in good health. The V call is TRBV4-3, the J call TRBJ1-3, with D unclear. Sequenced material: blood. In DNA, the CDR3 is TGCGCCAGCCAACCCTCGGCCACGAGCTCTGGAAACACCATATATTTT. The encoded protein is CASQPSATSSGNTIYF.